This TCR beta chain was captured by sequencing in a study of T cell responses to AZD1222 COVID-19 vaccine. With 5 bases removed from V and 6 bases from J, the gap between germline ends came to 14 bases. The germline CDR1 and CDR2 sequences are SGHAT and FQNNGV. CDR3 length: 13 amino acids. Some clones are missing from TCRdb's copy, which holds only in-frame ones; the method was immunoSEQ multiplex PCR. The repertoire has about 140,000 clones, roughly 90% of them found once; the top ten carry 2.5% to 3.5%. The source of this sequence is an adult in good health. Specimen: peripheral blood, collected on day 0 of AZD1222 vaccination. The V call is TRBV11-2, the J call TRBJ2-7; D is ambiguous. The DNA of the CDR3 is TGTGCCAGCAGCCCTAGGACCGGTCCCGAGCAGTACTTC. Protein product: CASSPRTGPEQYF.